The rows below give T cell receptor beta chains drawn from one sample of a study of T cells in Graves' hyperthyroidism and ophthalmopathy. Using its own MiXCR run on the multiplex PCR reads, TCRdb lists one record per CDR3 protein. Of under 400,000 distinct CDR3 sequences listed, around a sixth were seen once; the top ten hold roughly 15%. Sequenced: blood. These receptors originate from a woman in her 40s with Graves' ophthalmopathy. Both conserved end residues are part of each CDR3. D genes are given only for firm matches. Size is omitted from some rows. Given values are once, few, many or a class for expanded clones.

abundance,d_gene,j_gene,v_gene,CDR3aa,CDR3nt
many,TRBD2,TRBJ2-7,TRBV18,CASSHIWEGASYEQYF,TGTGCCAGCTCACATATATGGGAGGGCGCCTCCTACGAGCAGTACTTC
many,NA,TRBJ2-2,TRBV24-1,CATSDLSAAGTGELFF,TGTGCCACCAGTGACCTTAGCGCCGCGGGGACCGGGGAGCTGTTTTTT
many,TRBD1,TRBJ2-2,TRBV4-3,CASSPPTGGTGELFF,TGCGCCAGCAGCCCACCGACAGGGGGCACCGGGGAGCTGTTTTTT
few,TRBD2,TRBJ2-1,TRBV7-8,CASSSSTSETSSYEQFF,TGTGCCAGCAGCTCATCGACTAGCGAGACATCCTCCTACGAGCAGTTCTTC
many,NA,TRBJ2-7,TRBV2,CASRMKKTVGEQYF,TGTGCCAGCAGGATGAAAAAGACTGTTGGGGAGCAGTACTTC
many,TRBD1,TRBJ1-1,TRBV6-1,CASSIDRANTEAFF,TGTGCCAGCAGCATCGACAGGGCGAACACTGAAGCTTTCTTT
many,NA,TRBJ2-7,TRBV7-2,CASSFGRSVEQYF,TGTGCCAGCAGCTTTGGCCGTTCCGTCGAGCAGTACTTC
once,NA,TRBJ1-1,TRBV6-1,CASRPAWQDTEAFF,TGTGCCAGCAGGCCGGCGTGGCAGGACACTGAAGCTTTCTTT
many,NA,TRBJ2-7,TRBV27,CASSFFLGSTYEQYF,TGTGCCAGCAGTTTTTTCCTCGGCTCAACCTACGAGCAGTACTTC
NA,TRBD1,TRBJ1-1,TRBV6-5,CASSSNSGQGTEAFF,TGTGCCAGCAGTTCAAACTCAGGACAGGGCACTGAAGCTTTCTTT
many,NA,TRBJ1-5,TRBV24-1,CATSDIVGDQPQHF,TGTGCCACCAGTGACATCGTAGGGGATCAGCCCCAGCATTTT
many,TRBD1,TRBJ1-6,TRBV28,CASRPDRGQRNSPLHF,TGTGCCAGCAGGCCGGACAGGGGGCAGAGGAATTCACCCCTCCACTTT
NA,TRBD2,TRBJ2-7,TRBV4-1,CASSQLITSGSTYEQYF,TGCGCCAGCAGCCAATTGATCACTAGCGGGAGTACCTACGAGCAGTACTTC
many,NA,TRBJ1-2,TRBV6-5,CAGSYSFQGSYGYTF,TGTGCCGGCAGTTACTCGTTCCAGGGCTCCTATGGCTACACCTTC
many,TRBD1,TRBJ1-1,TRBV14,CASSHPGQGRSGAFF,TGTGCCAGCAGCCACCCGGGACAGGGCCGATCTGGGGCTTTCTTT
many,TRBD2,TRBJ2-7,TRBV5-4,CASSLGDYHEQYF,TGTGCCAGCAGCTTGGGGGACTACCACGAGCAGTACTTC
NA,NA,TRBJ2-5,TRBV20-1,CSARGAGQETQYF,TGCAGTGCTAGAGGGGCGGGACAAGAGACCCAGTACTTC
many,NA,TRBJ1-2,TRBV11-2,CASSLEWLVKGYGYTF,TGTGCCAGCAGCTTAGAGTGGCTCGTTAAGGGCTATGGCTACACCTTC
many,NA,TRBJ2-7,TRBV7-2,CASSLSFGLYEQYF,TGTGCCAGCAGCTTATCTTTTGGCCTCTACGAGCAGTACTTC
many,TRBD1,TRBJ1-1,TRBV6-2/TRBV6-3,CASSEGGVGDTEAFF,TGTGCCAGCAGCGAAGGGGGCGTTGGCGACACTGAAGCTTTCTTT
many,NA,TRBJ2-2,TRBV6-4,CASRVQTTGELFF,TGTGCCAGCAGGGTACAGACCACCGGGGAGCTGTTTTTT
many,NA,TRBJ1-1,TRBV7-9,CASTLGANTEAFF,TGTGCCAGCACACTGGGGGCAAACACTGAAGCTTTCTTT
NA,NA,TRBJ2-1,TRBV20-1,CSARADRDYEQFF,TGCAGTGCTAGAGCCGACAGGGACTACGAGCAGTTCTTC
few,NA,TRBJ2-7,TRBV27,CASSFIGGQREFPYEQYF,TGTGCCAGCAGTTTTATAGGGGGACAGCGGGAGTTTCCCTACGAGCAGTACTTC
many,TRBD1,TRBJ2-7,TRBV18,CASSRTGDGSYEQYF,TGTGCCAGCTCACGTACAGGGGATGGGTCCTACGAGCAGTACTTC
many,TRBD1,TRBJ2-6,TRBV7-8,CASSFQGTGSSGANVLTF,TGTGCCAGCAGCTTCCAAGGGACAGGGAGCTCTGGGGCCAACGTCCTGACTTTC
NA,NA,TRBJ1-1,TRBV20-1,CSARKLNTEAFF,TGCAGTGCTAGAAAACTGAACACTGAAGCTTTCTTT
NA,TRBD1,TRBJ1-1,TRBV10-2,CASSQGGENTEAFF,TGCGCCAGCAGCCAGGGGGGAGAAAACACTGAAGCTTTCTTT
many,NA,TRBJ2-5,TRBV7-2,CASSLAGQLETQYF,TGTGCCAGCAGCTTAGCAGGTCAGCTAGAGACCCAGTACTTC
NA,TRBD2,TRBJ2-7,TRBV2,CASCSGNPSYEQYF,TGTGCCAGCTGTAGCGGGAATCCCTCCTACGAGCAGTACTTC
many,NA,TRBJ2-7,TRBV20-1,CSARSIGDYEQYF,TGCAGTGCTAGAAGTATCGGGGACTACGAGCAGTACTTC
many,TRBD2,TRBJ2-7,TRBV19,CASSIDGSGSHSSSYEQYF,TGTGCCAGTAGTATAGATGGTAGCGGGAGTCACTCGAGCTCCTACGAGCAGTACTTC
many,NA,TRBJ1-5,TRBV7-2,CASSLYGSNQPQHF,TGTGCCAGCAGCCTTTACGGCAGCAATCAGCCCCAGCATTTT
many,TRBD2,TRBJ2-2,TRBV29-1,CSVESLAGDTGELFF,TGCAGCGTTGAATCACTAGCGGGAGACACCGGGGAGCTGTTTTTT
many,TRBD2,TRBJ2-7,TRBV7-6,CASSYLRGSGGEQYF,TGTGCCAGCAGCTACCTCCGTGGGAGCGGGGGCGAGCAGTACTTC
NA,NA,TRBJ2-2,TRBV12-3/TRBV12-4,CASSLDLGGNTGELFF,TGTGCCAGCAGTTTGGATCTTGGAGGGAACACCGGGGAGCTGTTTTTT
NA,TRBD2,TRBJ2-6,TRBV20-1,CSARDPAGGRSGANVLTF,TGCAGTGCTAGAGACCCCGCGGGGGGAAGGTCTGGGGCCAACGTCCTGACTTTC
NA,NA,TRBJ1-1,TRBV28,CASMTALMNTEAFF,TGTGCCAGCATGACAGCACTAATGAACACTGAAGCTTTCTTT
NA,NA,TRBJ1-1,TRBV15,CATSRERNTEAFF,TGTGCCACCAGCAGAGAAAGAAACACTGAAGCTTTCTTT
NA,NA,TRBJ1-1,TRBV27,CASSPRPVGGLTEAYF,TGTGCCAGCAGTCCCCGCCCAGTAGGGGGACTCACTGAAGCTTACTTT
many,NA,TRBJ1-1,TRBV28,CASSPPGLGGTEAFF,TGTGCCAGCAGTCCTCCGGGCCTGGGGGGGACTGAAGCTTTCTTT
many,NA,TRBJ2-7,TRBV3-1,CASSQEAHISYEQYF,TGTGCCAGCAGCCAAGAAGCCCACATCTCCTACGAGCAGTACTTC
many,NA,TRBJ2-5,TRBV6-2/TRBV6-3,CASIRIKLQETQYF,TGTGCCAGCATCCGGATTAAACTCCAAGAGACCCAGTACTTC